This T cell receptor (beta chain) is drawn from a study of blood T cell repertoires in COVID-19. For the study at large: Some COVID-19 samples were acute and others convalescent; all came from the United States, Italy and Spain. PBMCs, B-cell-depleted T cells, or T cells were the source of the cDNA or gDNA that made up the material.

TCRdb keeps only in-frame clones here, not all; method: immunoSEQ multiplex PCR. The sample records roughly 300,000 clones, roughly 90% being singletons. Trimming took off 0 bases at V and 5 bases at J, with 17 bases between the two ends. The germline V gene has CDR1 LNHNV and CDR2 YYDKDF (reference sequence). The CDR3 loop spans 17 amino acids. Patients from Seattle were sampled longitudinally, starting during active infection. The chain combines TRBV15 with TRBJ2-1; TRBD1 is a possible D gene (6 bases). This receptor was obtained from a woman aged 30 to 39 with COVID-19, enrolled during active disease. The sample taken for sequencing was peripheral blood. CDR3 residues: CATSRDLQGGENNEQFF. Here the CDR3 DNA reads TGTGCCACCAGCAGAGATTTACAAGGGGGAGAAAACAATGAGCAGTTCTTC.